Below, one T cell receptor beta chain is given with its context. The antigen remains undetermined. The sample is drawn from a study of CD8+ T cells in alopecia areata. The overall study: Treated patients were given oral tofacitinib, which was dosed at 5 to 10 mg twice daily. Tofacitinib exposure lasted 6 to 18 months, followed by 6 months off drug.

The sample's treatment: oral pan-JAK inhibitor, 5-10 mg twice daily. Once RNA had been extracted, it was reverse transcribed into cDNA to act as the sequencing template. TCRdb's table, derived via immunoSEQ multiplex PCR, lists solely in-frame clones and lacks some. The profile covers roughly 110,000 clones, with roughly 84% appearing a single time and 24% taken by the ten largest. The study's findings and limits: In scalp and blood during tofacitinib, many expanded lesional clones persisted. Tofacitinib significantly brought down scalp clonality and expanded CD8+ clones among top 100.

The clonotype was recovered from a human donor with alopecia areata. The sequencing here drew on CD8+ T cells sorted from blood, taken at week 24, from a patient treated with tofacitinib.

The CDR3 region is CSVSGIGGRSDEQYF. The DNA of the CDR3 is TGCAGCGTTTCGGGGATCGGGGGGCGATCAGACGAGCAGTACTTC. This chain links TRBV29-1 with TRBJ2-5; D is possibly TRBD2 (7 bases). TRBJ2-7 matches the DNA end more closely, so the J call is doubtful. Germline assignment: CDR1 SQVTM and CDR2 ANQGSEA. CDR3 size: 15 residues.